The 30 T cell receptor beta chains reported below all come from one sample, sequenced in a study of blood T cell repertoires in COVID-19 (dated by TCRdb to 2020 to 2022). The library was built by means of the immunoSEQ multiplex PCR assay. TCRdb stores this immuneACCESS table with in-frame sequences only. Part of the clones is absent; in the studies checked, under half of the shortfall reflects unresolved V genes, and no reason is known for the rest. This sample gives roughly 77,000 clones in total; approximately 80% of them show up just once. The top ten constitute just under 15% of the sample. The sequencing input was peripheral blood. The receptors were sampled from a man in his 60s with COVID-19, enrolled during active disease.

The genes are TRBV5-4 and TRBJ1-2; 8 nucleotides match TRBD1. Looked up from germline, CDR1 is SGHNT and CDR2 is YYREEE (reference sequence). The V segment lost 4 bases and the J segment 8 bases; nucleotides outside the gene matches: 10. The CDR3 spans 14 residues. As DNA, the CDR3 is TGTGCCAGCAGCCCTGGGGACAGGAGAGGCGGCTACACCTTC. Amino acid sequence: CASSPGDRRGGYTF.

The J gene is TRBJ1-3, the V gene TRBV11-2; no clear D gene. The V gene's germline CDR1 is SGHAT and CDR2 FQNNGV. CDR3 length: 13 residues. V lost 2 bases to trimming and J lost 3 bases, with 5 bases between them. The CDR3: CASSLSSGNTIYF. In nucleotides, the CDR3 is TGTGCCAGCAGCTTAAGTAGTGGAAACACCATATATTTT.

This chain connects TRBV5-1 to TRBJ2-1; weak D call: TRBD2 (7 bases). The CDR3 contains 14 residues. Trimming removed 0 bases from V and 9 bases from J, with 13 bases in between. Germline lookup yields CDR1 SGHRS and CDR2 YFSETQ. CDR3 in DNA: TGCGCCAGCAGCTTGGTGCGGGGGCGGCGTGAGCAGTTCTTC. The encoded protein is CASSLVRGRREQFF.

The rearrangement links TRBV5-1 to TRBJ1-6; 10 bases match TRBD1. CDR3 length: 15 amino acids. Germline CDR1 is SGHRS and CDR2 is YFSETQ. V lost 0 bases to trimming and J lost 9 bases; unmatched junction nucleotides: 3. CDR3: CASSLDRTGGSPLHF. The CDR3 nucleotides are TGCGCCAGCAGCTTGGACCGGACAGGGGGTTCACCCCTCCACTTT.

The rearrangement uses TRBV19 and TRBJ2-1; 9 bases agree with TRBD2. CDR1 is LNHDA and CDR2 is SQIVND in the germline V gene (reference sequence). This CDR3 is built from 13 residues. Trimming took 1 base from V and 8 from J; bases not matched to a gene: 0. The CDR3 loop is CASSIASGDEQFF. In DNA, the CDR3 is TGTGCCAGTAGTATAGCTAGCGGGGATGAGCAGTTCTTC.

The chain has TRBV6-6 and TRBJ2-1; 8 bases are a match to TRBD1. Germline assignment: CDR1 MNHNY and CDR2 SVGAGI (reference sequence). The ends lost 7 bases at V and 0 bases at J; junction bases unmatched: 2. The CDR3 is 14 amino acids. The CDR3 nucleotides are TGTGCCAGCAATACAGGGGGCTCCTACAATGAGCAGTTCTTC. The encoded protein is CASNTGGSYNEQFF.

The chain is built from TRBV2 and TRBJ1-5, with D perhaps TRBD1 (5 bases). CDR1 is SNHLY, CDR2 FYNNEI, per germline. The CDR3 has 13 amino acids. Trimming took 7 bases from V and 4 from J, leaving 11 bases between them. CDR3 nucleotide sequence: TGTGCCAGCACGCAACAGGCGAATCAGCCCCAGCATTTT. It yields the protein CASTQQANQPQHF.

CDR3 region: CASRSLGGSGNTIYF. The CDR3 nucleotides are TGTGCCAGCAGGTCCTTAGGGGGCTCTGGAAACACCATATATTTT. J is TRBJ1-3 and V is TRBV11-2; tentatively, D is TRBD1 (6 bases). This CDR3 contains 15 residues. Trimming left V 6 bases short and J 0 bases short, with 12 bases between. The germline CDR1 and CDR2 sequences are SGHAT and FQNNGV.

V gene TRBV2 combines with J gene TRBJ2-7; perhaps TRBD2 as D (5 bases). CDR1 SNHLY and CDR2 FYNNEI come from the germline V gene. V was pared by 4 bases and J by 4 bases, with 8 bases between. This CDR3 contains 12 residues. CDR3: CASSVRGYEQYF. DNA of the CDR3: TGTGCCAGCAGTGTTCGGGGATACGAGCAGTACTTC.

This clone was seen ten or more times. The rearrangement joins TRBV28 to TRBJ2-6; the D is unclear. Trimming removed 5 bases from V and 0 bases from J, with 5 bases in between. This CDR3 has 14 amino acids. Germline CDR1 MDHEN, CDR2 SYDVKM. The CDR3 sequence: CASSLYSGANVLTF. DNA for the CDR3: TGTGCCAGCAGTCTCTACTCTGGGGCCAACGTCCTGACTTTC.

The chain uses TRBV10-3 and TRBJ2-3; 9 bases match TRBD2. The V and J ends lost 10 bases and 1 base, in that order; junction bases with no gene match: 9. CDR3 length: 15 amino acids. Looked up from germline, CDR1 is ENHRY and CDR2 is SYGVKD. The DNA for the CDR3 is TGTGCCACCCGCGGGGGGGGAGAGGGCACAGATACGCAGTATTTT. This sequence encodes CATRGGGEGTDTQYF.

The chain has TRBV27 and TRBJ2-1; no firm D call. V shed 0 bases and J shed 9 bases, with 12 bases lying between them. The germline CDR1 and CDR2 sequences are MNHEY and SMNVEV (reference sequence). The CDR3 loop spans 14 amino acids. CDR3 sequence reads: CASSLSTFGSEQFF. In DNA, the CDR3 is TGTGCCAGCAGTTTATCCACCTTTGGCAGTGAGCAGTTCTTC.

This chain uses TRBV13 with TRBJ2-5; 7 bases match TRBD2. J gave up 2 bases and V 5 bases, and 5 bases lay outside the gene matches. The CDR3 runs to 14 residues. From germline, CDR1 is PRHDT and CDR2 FYEKMQ (reference sequence). CDR3 region: CASSRGGGQETQYF. The CDR3 nucleotides are TGTGCCAGCAGCCGTGGGGGGGGACAAGAGACCCAGTACTTC.

This rearrangement joins TRBV2 to TRBJ1-1; D is undetermined. Between the trimmed V and J ends, which lost 6 bases and 0 bases, there was a span of 8 bases. Germline values: CDR1 SNHLY, CDR2 FYNNEI. The CDR3 has 13 residues. The CDR3 region is CASRTGVNTEAFF. The CDR3 DNA follows: TGTGCCAGCAGAACCGGGGTGAACACTGAAGCTTTCTTT.

This chain uses TRBV3-1 (or the pseudogene TRBV3-2) with TRBJ1-1; TRBD1 agrees at 9 bases. The ends lost 4 bases at V and 6 bases at J; junction bases unmatched: 6. The CDR3 is made up of 14 amino acids. Per the germline V gene, CDR1 is LGHDT and CDR2 is YNNKEL (reference sequence). The CDR3 sequence: CASSPRTGVPEAFF. CDR3 nucleotide sequence: TGTGCCAGCAGCCCACGGACAGGGGTCCCTGAAGCTTTCTTT.

The chain recombines TRBV28 with TRBJ2-5, with 8 nucleotides matching TRBD2. From germline, CDR1 is MDHEN and CDR2 SYDVKM. V lost 7 bases, J lost 3 bases, and 7 bases stayed unmatched. CDR3 length: 14 amino acids. The CDR3 loop is CASKSWRGEETQYF. In DNA form, the CDR3 reads TGTGCCAGCAAGTCCTGGCGGGGGGAAGAGACCCAGTACTTC. Using reference TRBV28 and TRBJ2-5 for the parts outside the CDR3, the full variable domain is DVKVTQSSRYLVKRTGEKVFLECVQDMDHENMFWYRQDPGLGLRLIYFSYDVKMKEKGDIPEGYSVSREKKERFSLILESASTNQTSMYLCASKSWRGEETQYFGPGTRLLVL.

In this sample, this clone turned up a few times. The chain couples TRBV4-2 to TRBJ2-2; tentatively, D is TRBD2 (6 bases). In germline, CDR1 is LGHNA, CDR2 YNFKEQ. The V end lost 6 bases, the J end lost 3 bases, and 11 bases lay between the germline ends. The CDR3 length is 14 residues. The chain's CDR3 is CASSRPGDTGELFF. The CDR3 region has the DNA TGTGCCAGCAGTAGACCGGGGGACACCGGGGAGCTGTTTTTT.

This clone was seen only a few times. The rearrangement uses TRBV28 and TRBJ1-4; D is uncertain. The germline V gene has CDR1 MDHEN and CDR2 SYDVKM. The CDR3 has 12 residues. V was pared by 2 bases and J by 8 bases, with 6 bases between. The CDR3 spells CASSLKAEKLFF. The CDR3 nucleotides read TGTGCCAGCAGTTTAAAAGCGGAAAAACTGTTTTTT.

The genes are TRBV5-5 and TRBJ1-1; the D is unclear. V dropped 0 bases and J dropped 5 bases, with 5 bases sitting between them. Germline lookup yields CDR1 SGHKS and CDR2 YYEKEE (reference sequence). The CDR3 extends over 12 amino acids. The CDR3, as DNA: TGTGCCAGCAGCTTGGACGGGACTGAAGCTTTCTTT. Protein: CASSLDGTEAFF.

This clone was seen a handful of times. The chain has TRBV27 and TRBJ2-3; 12 bases are a match to TRBD2. Germline lookup yields CDR1 MNHEY and CDR2 SMNVEV (reference sequence). With 3 bases clipped from V and 3 bases from J, the junction kept 7 bases outside the gene matches. The length of the CDR3 is 17 residues. The CDR3 coding sequence is TGTGCCAGCAGTTTCTACGGACTAGCGGGAAGTACAGATACGCAGTATTTT. Translated: CASSFYGLAGSTDTQYF.

The chain combines TRBV9 with TRBJ2-1, with D hard to call. This CDR3 spans 15 amino acids. Trimming removed 0 bases at V and 5 bases at J, with 12 bases between. Per the germline V gene, CDR1 is SGDLS and CDR2 is YYNGEE. The CDR3 is CASSVGPRTDNEQFF. The CDR3 DNA is TGTGCCAGCAGCGTAGGTCCCCGAACGGACAATGAGCAGTTCTTC. Looking up the rest from reference TRBV9 and TRBJ2-1 gives the full variable domain: DSGVTQTPKHLITATGQRVTLRCSPRSGDLSVYWYQQSLDQGLQFLIQYYNGEERAKGNILERFSAQQFPDLHSELNLSSLELGDSALYFCASSVGPRTDNEQFFGPGTRLTVL.

The V gene is TRBV24-1, the J gene TRBJ2-2; D remains unclear. V was shortened by 1 base and J by 9 bases, with 11 bases between the two germline ends. This CDR3 is built from 14 residues. Germline V CDR1 and CDR2: KGHDR, SFDVKD. The CDR3 region is CATSDFETPRELFF. CDR3 bases: TGTGCCACCAGTGATTTTGAGACACCGAGGGAGCTGTTTTTT.

The rearrangement links TRBV14 to TRBJ2-1; D unclear. This CDR3 has 17 amino acids. Deletions cut 0 bases from V and 6 bases from J, with 18 bases between. Germline V lookup: CDR1 SGHDN, CDR2 FVKESK. CDR3 amino acids: CASSQDMQNQVRNEQFF. For the CDR3, the DNA is TGTGCCAGCAGCCAAGATATGCAAAACCAGGTACGCAATGAGCAGTTCTTC.

The table lists this clone with a count of one. V and J are TRBV12-5 and TRBJ1-1; a possible D gene is TRBD1 (6 bases). The V gene lost 5 bases and the J gene lost 4 bases, with 11 bases spanning the gap. Germline CDR1 reads LGHNT; CDR2 reads FRNRAP. The CDR3 covers 13 residues. The CDR3 bases are TGTGCTAGTGGTCGCACAGGGCGCACTGAAGCTTTCTTT. Protein: CASGRTGRTEAFF.

This clone has only a few counts. This chain connects TRBV4-1 to TRBJ2-1; 9 nucleotides align to TRBD2. The junction had 7 bases not matched to a gene; V was cut back by 0 bases and J by 4 bases. The CDR3 is 17 amino acids. Germline V gene data show CDR1 as MGHRA and CDR2 as YSYEKL. CDR3 amino acids: CASSQDSERGVYNEQFF. CDR3 DNA: TGCGCCAGCAGCCAAGATAGCGAGCGGGGGGTTTACAATGAGCAGTTCTTC.

This chain links TRBV14 with TRBJ2-3; D is unresolved. Germline CDR1 SGHDN, CDR2 FVKESK. The CDR3 is 12 residues long. Deletions cut 4 bases from V and 7 bases from J, with 9 bases between. Here the CDR3 DNA reads TGTGCCAGCAGCCCCAGTCCCAATACGCAGTATTTT. Its translation: CASSPSPNTQYF.

The V call is TRBV9, the J call TRBJ1-5; D unresolved. The CDR3 length is 13 residues. Deletions cut 4 bases from V and 6 bases from J, with 11 bases between. From germline, CDR1 is SGDLS and CDR2 YYNGEE. CDR3 bases: TGTGCCAGCAGCCTCTCGGAGAGTCAGCCCCAGCATTTT. It codes for CASSLSESQPQHF.

The chain uses TRBV24-1 and TRBJ2-1, with 13 bases aligning to TRBD2. Germline V gene data show CDR1 as KGHDR and CDR2 as SFDVKD. Unmatched junction bases numbered 8, after V lost 6 bases and J lost 1 base. This CDR3 region has 18 residues. CDR3 DNA sequence: TGTGCCACCAGTACAACTAGCGGGAGGGCCAGGTCCTACAATGAGCAGTTCTTC. Translation gives CATSTTSGRARSYNEQFF.

This chain connects TRBV14 to TRBJ2-2, with 9 bases lining up with TRBD1. V gave up 4 bases and J gave up 3 bases; unmatched junction bases: 12. This CDR3 has 18 residues. CDR1 SGHDN and CDR2 FVKESK come from the germline V gene. The CDR3 nucleotides read TGTGCCAGCAGCCGCGGGACAGGGAGCCTTGGTTACACCGGGGAGCTGTTTTTT. It specifies CASSRGTGSLGYTGELFF.

The chain uses TRBV5-1 and TRBJ2-1, with D possibly being TRBD2 (6 bases). The germline V and J ends were trimmed by 0 bases and 10 bases, with 17 bases remaining between them. The CDR3 is 15 amino acids. Germline V gene data show CDR1 as SGHRS and CDR2 as YFSETQ. The CDR3 DNA reads as TGCGCCAGCAGCTTGGCCGTAAGCCACAGCGGGGAGCAGTTCTTC. Translated, it gives CASSLAVSHSGEQFF.